The clone carrying this TCR beta chain occurred once. The entry originates in a study of Ad26.COV2.S vaccination and SARS-CoV-2 variants. From germline, CDR1 is WSHSY and CDR2 SAAADI. J was trimmed by 8 bases and V by 6 bases; bases with no gene match: 2. The CDR3 contains 12 residues. As to treatment: some 20 received Ad26.COV2.S at low or high dose, single or two shots; 5 received placebo; per-sample allocation not given. Specimens were obtained on day 63 following the first vaccine or placebo injection. The donor's status was that of an adult aged 18-55 years in Boston. Wuhan-strain spike was delivered by a replication-incompetent Ad26 vector. Generated by immunoSEQ multiplex PCR, the TCRdb table keeps only in-frame clones and is missing some. The sample records about half a million clones, 80% to 90% being singletons.

The source is a person aged 18-60 years who received the Ad26.COV2.S COVID-19 vaccine or a placebo. The J gene is TRBJ1-2, the V gene TRBV10-2; 11 bases match TRBD1. The sequencing here drew on peripheral blood, taken in a trial of Ad26.COV2.S vaccine versus placebo. The CDR3 bases are TGCGCCAGCAGGGGACAGGGGGGAGGCTACACCTTC. It encodes CASRGQGGGYTF.